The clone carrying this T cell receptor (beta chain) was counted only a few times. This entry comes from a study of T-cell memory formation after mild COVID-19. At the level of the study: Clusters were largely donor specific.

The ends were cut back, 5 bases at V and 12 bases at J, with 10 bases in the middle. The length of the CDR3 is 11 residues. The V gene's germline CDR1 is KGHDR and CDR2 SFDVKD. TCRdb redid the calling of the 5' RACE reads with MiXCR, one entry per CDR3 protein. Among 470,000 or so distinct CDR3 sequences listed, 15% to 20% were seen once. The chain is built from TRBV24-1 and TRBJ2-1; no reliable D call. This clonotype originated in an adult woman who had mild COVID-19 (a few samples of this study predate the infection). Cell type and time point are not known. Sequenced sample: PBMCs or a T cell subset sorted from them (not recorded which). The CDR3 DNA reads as TGTGCCACCAGTGTGACTTCCGCGCAGTTCTTC. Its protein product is CATSVTSAQFF.